The rows below give T cell receptor beta chains drawn from one sample of a study of ipilimumab plus nivolumab after autologous stem cell transplantation. Measured with immunoSEQ multiplex PCR; TCRdb has only the in-frame clones, and not every one. The sample shows fewer than 95,000 clones, 75% to 85% of them seen only once. The source material was PBMCs, sampled in a trial of ipilimumab plus nivolumab as post-transplant consolidation. The receptors were sampled from a male donor with diffuse large B-cell lymphoma. Both conserved end residues are part of each CDR3. The order of the fields is J gene, D gene, V gene, CDR3 DNA, CDR3 protein. D genes are given only for firm matches.

TRBJ2-4 NA TRBV7-9 TGTGCCAGCAGCTTAGGACAGCTAGGGGGCATTCAGTACTTC CASSLGQLGGIQYF
TRBJ1-5 NA TRBV4-1 TGCGCCAGCAGCCAAGCACAGATCAATCAGCCCCAGCATTTT CASSQAQINQPQHF
TRBJ2-1 NA TRBV5-1 TGCGCCAGCAGCTTGTGGACTTCCCTACGGAATGAGCAGTTCTTC CASSLWTSLRNEQFF
TRBJ2-2 NA TRBV6-1 TGTGCCAGCAGTGAAGTGACCACCGGGGAGCTGTTTTTT CASSEVTTGELFF
TRBJ2-3 NA TRBV19 TGTGCCAGTAAAGGCGACCCTTGGGGACACAACACAGATACGCAGTATTTT CASKGDPWGHNTDTQYF
TRBJ1-1 TRBD1 TRBV7-2 TGTGCCAGCAGAGAACCCGGGACAGTTCTCACTGAAGCTTTCTTT CASREPGTVLTEAFF
TRBJ2-1 TRBD2 TRBV6-5 TGTGCCAGCAGTTCCGGGACTAGCGGATACAATGAGCAGTTCTTC CASSSGTSGYNEQFF
TRBJ2-1 NA TRBV18 TGTGCCAGCTCACCCCCCGGTAGCGGTGGTACGTATGAGCAGTTCTTC CASSPPGSGGTYEQFF
TRBJ2-1 TRBD1 TRBV6-6 TGTGCCAGCAGTTACTCCGGACAGGGGGCTCTCAATGAGCAGTTCTTC CASSYSGQGALNEQFF
TRBJ2-5 NA TRBV5-1 TGCGCCAGCAGCTTGGGGAGGCCGGGGGAGACCCAGTACTTC CASSLGRPGETQYF
TRBJ2-1 TRBD1 TRBV5-4 TGTGCCAGCAGCTTGGCCGGACAGGGGGGCAATGAGCAGTTCTTC CASSLAGQGGNEQFF
TRBJ1-1 TRBD1 TRBV5-1 TGCGCCAGCAGAAGACAGGGTGACACTGAAGCTTTCTTT CASRRQGDTEAFF
TRBJ2-1 TRBD2 TRBV5-1 TGCGCCAGCAGCTTGGCGAGGCTAGCGGGGTACAATGAGCAGTTCTTC CASSLARLAGYNEQFF